Listed below are T cell receptor beta chains from one sample, sequenced in a study of blood T cell repertoires in COVID-19. Profiling relied on immunoSEQ multiplex PCR, and the TCRdb table lists in-frame clones only, not all of them. The repertoire holds 270,000 or so clones, with more than 65% as singletons. Sequenced: PBMCs or T cells enriched from blood (not recorded which). Receptors were obtained from a man aged 45-65 years who had recovered from COVID-19. CDR3s include the opening cysteine and the closing phenylalanine or tryptophan. The D gene is left open where the match is weak. Not all rows give a size; the values are once, few, many and, for expanded clones, a class.

TRBJ1-5	TRBV3-1/TRBV3-2	few	-	TGTGCCAGCAGCCAAGACGGTCCGTATCAGCCCCAGCATTTT	CASSQDGPYQPQHF
TRBJ1-1	TRBV3-1/TRBV3-2	-	TRBD1	TGTGCCAGCAGGACAGGGGGCACTGAAGCTTTCTTT	CASRTGGTEAFF
TRBJ2-5	TRBV3-1/TRBV3-2	-	TRBD2	TGTGCCAGCAGCCAAAATAGCGGGGGTGGGACCCAGTACTTC	CASSQNSGGGTQYF
TRBJ1-6	TRBV28	-	TRBD1	TGTGCCAGTCACAGGGGGGGTTATAATTCACCCCTCCACTTT	CASHRGGYNSPLHF
TRBJ2-5	TRBV7-3	-	TRBD2	TGTGCCAGCAGCGCTAGCGGGGGGGCCACAGAGACCCAGTACTTC	CASSASGGATETQYF
TRBJ2-2	TRBV5-4	-	-	TGTGCCAGCAGCCCCGTAGGGGGCACCGGGGAGCTGTTTTTT	CASSPVGGTGELFF
TRBJ2-7	TRBV3-1/TRBV3-2	-	TRBD1	TGTGCCAGCAGCCGCGGGACAGGGGATCGCGAGCAGTACTTC	CASSRGTGDREQYF
TRBJ1-1	TRBV10-3	-	TRBD1	TGTGCCATCACCAAGACAGGGCAAGTCACTGAAGCTTTCTTT	CAITKTGQVTEAFF
TRBJ1-3	TRBV9	-	TRBD1	TGTGCCAGCAGCGCGGGACAGGGGTTCTCCTCTGGAAACACCATATATTTT	CASSAGQGFSSGNTIYF
TRBJ1-4	TRBV5-1	-	TRBD1	TGCGCCAGCAGCCCCGAGCTGGACAGGGAAGAAAAACTGTTTTTT	CASSPELDREEKLFF
TRBJ2-1	TRBV19	-	-	TGTGCCAGTAGTATAGATTTGGTAGCGGCCAGCTCCTACAATGAGCAGTTCTTC	CASSIDLVAASSYNEQFF
TRBJ2-7	TRBV11-3	-	TRBD1	TGTGCCAGCAGCCCCCGCCCGGGGGGACAGGGTTTTTACGAGCAGTACTTC	CASSPRPGGQGFYEQYF
TRBJ1-1	TRBV4-2	-	-	TGTGCCAGCAGCCAAGATCCCGGCACTGAAGCTTTCTTT	CASSQDPGTEAFF
TRBJ1-2	TRBV19	-	TRBD1	TGTGCCAGTAGTGGACAGGGCGTTCACTCCGGCTACACCTTC	CASSGQGVHSGYTF
TRBJ1-2	TRBV6-5	-	-	TGTGCCAGCTTCCGGGGGTTAGCCTATGGCTACACCTTC	CASFRGLAYGYTF
TRBJ2-3	TRBV5-4	-	TRBD2	TGTGCCAGCACCCGAGGGACTAGCGGGATAGCTGGTGCAGATACGCAGTATTTT	CASTRGTSGIAGADTQYF
TRBJ2-1	TRBV19	-	TRBD2	TGTGCCAGTAGTATAGCCACTAGCGGGAGGAGGGAGCAGTTCTTC	CASSIATSGRREQFF
TRBJ2-1	TRBV29-1	-	TRBD2	TGCAGCACCCGACTAGCGGGAGGAGAGGGCCATGAGCAGTTCTTC	CSTRLAGGEGHEQFF
TRBJ1-3	TRBV11-1	-	-	TGTGCCAGCAGCATCCGGGACACTCACTCTGGAAACACCATATATTTT	CASSIRDTHSGNTIYF
TRBJ2-7	TRBV27	-	TRBD2	TGTGCCAGCAGTTTATCCGGACTAGCGGGAACAAAGGGGTCCTACGAGCAGTACTTC	CASSLSGLAGTKGSYEQYF
TRBJ1-4	TRBV15	-	-	TGTGCCACCAGCAGTCCAAACGGAGTTTTTAATGAAAAACTGTTTTTT	CATSSPNGVFNEKLFF
TRBJ2-1	TRBV6-5	-	TRBD1	TGTGCCAGCAAATCACAGGGGCTCGACAATGAGCAGTTCTTC	CASKSQGLDNEQFF
TRBJ2-3	TRBV3-1/TRBV3-2	-	TRBD2	TGTGCCAGCAGCCAACCCCAGGGCGGGGGTAACACAGATACGCAGTATTTT	CASSQPQGGGNTDTQYF
TRBJ1-2	TRBV7-8	-	TRBD1	TGTGCCAGCAGCCGACTTGACAGGGGAATTGGACGTGGCTACACCTTC	CASSRLDRGIGRGYTF
TRBJ1-1	TRBV2	once	TRBD1	TGTGCCAGCAGCCCGGGACAGGGGAACACTGAAGCTTTCTTT	CASSPGQGNTEAFF
TRBJ2-7	TRBV7-2	once	TRBD2	TGTGCCAGCACCCCGGGGGGGGCGGGACGGGACGAGCAGTACTTC	CASTPGGAGRDEQYF
TRBJ2-4	TRBV9	-	-	TGTGCCAGCAGCGGGCGGGACTCAAAAAACATTCAGTACTTC	CASSGRDSKNIQYF
TRBJ2-7	TRBV2	-	TRBD1	TGTGCCAGCAGAGGGACAGCCTACGAGCAGTACTTC	CASRGTAYEQYF
TRBJ1-5	TRBV12-5	-	TRBD1	TGTGCTAGTGCCCTAGGACAGGGGAGCAATCAGCCCCAGCATTTT	CASALGQGSNQPQHF
TRBJ1-1	TRBV19	-	-	TGTGCCAGTAGTACCGACTCGGGCACTGAAGCTTTCTTT	CASSTDSGTEAFF
TRBJ1-1	TRBV7-3	-	-	TGTGCCAGCAGCCCCCGGGGGTACACTGAAGCTTTCTTT	CASSPRGYTEAFF
TRBJ2-3	TRBV9	-	TRBD2	TGTGCCAGCAGCCGGAGAGTAGCGGGAGGTGTCGCAGATACGCAGTATTTT	CASSRRVAGGVADTQYF
TRBJ1-2	TRBV6-4	-	-	TGTGCCAGCAGTGTCAATAGGCAGGGTGGGATCTATGGCTACACCTTC	CASSVNRQGGIYGYTF